The clone carrying this TCR beta chain was detected a few times. Between the trimmed V and J ends, which lost 3 bases and 1 base, there was a span of 10 bases. Germline V CDR1 and CDR2: SGHRS, YFSETQ. This CDR3 is 15 amino acids long. Preparation of the TCRbeta library was carried out with unique molecular identifiers. TCRdb called the PCR reads again in MiXCR, with one record for every CDR3 protein. Of 500,000 to 600,000 distinct CDR3 sequences listed, about 17% are singletons. This sample was taken from a study of T-cell reconstitution after alpha-beta-depleted transplantation in children. Sequencing used PBMCs from the stem cell graft donor, obtained from the stem cell graft. This clonotype was obtained from a human donor who donated a stem cell graft to a child with acute lymphoblastic leukemia. The genes are TRBV5-1 and TRBJ2-2; perhaps TRBD2 as D (6 bases). The CDR3 DNA reads TGCGCCAGCAGCTGGGGACTCGAGAACACCGGGGAGCTGTTTTTT. Its protein product is CASSWGLENTGELFF.